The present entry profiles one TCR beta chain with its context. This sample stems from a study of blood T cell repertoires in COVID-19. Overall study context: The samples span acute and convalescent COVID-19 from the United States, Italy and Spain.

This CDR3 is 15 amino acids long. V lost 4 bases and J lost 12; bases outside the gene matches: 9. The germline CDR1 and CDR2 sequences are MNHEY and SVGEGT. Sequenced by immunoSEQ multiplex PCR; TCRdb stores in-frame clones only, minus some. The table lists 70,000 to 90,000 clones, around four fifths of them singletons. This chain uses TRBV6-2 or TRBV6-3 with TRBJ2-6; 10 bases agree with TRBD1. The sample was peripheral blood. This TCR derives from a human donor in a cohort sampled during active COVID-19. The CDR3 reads CASSSTGQGTTVLTF. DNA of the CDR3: TGTGCCAGCAGTTCCACGGGACAGGGGACGACCGTCCTGACTTTC.